These 16 T cell receptor beta chains originate from one sample sequenced in a study of PD-1 blockade in classical Hodgkin lymphoma. Here immunoSEQ multiplex PCR was the method, and the copy in TCRdb shows in-frame clones only, minus some. The repertoire includes fewer than 95,000 clones, about 83% of them detected once, and 15% to 20% sits in the top ten. Time point meaning: cycle 4 day 1 (C4D1), after 6 weeks of nivolumab. All patients relapsed after autologous stem cell transplantation, and brentuximab vedotin exposure varied. The material was peripheral blood mononuclear cells (PBMCs), obtained before the fourth cycle of nivolumab. These receptors all stem from a human donor with classical Hodgkin lymphoma.

The chain is built from TRBV6-5 and TRBJ2-7; D is unresolved. The CDR3 length is 13 residues. The ends were cut back, 0 bases at V and 6 bases at J, with 9 bases in the middle. The germline CDR1 and CDR2 sequences are MNHEY and SVGAGI. DNA of the CDR3: TGTGCCAGCAGTTACTCGAGAAGCACCGAGCAGTACTTC. It encodes CASSYSRSTEQYF.

The CDR3 spells CASRGPGGLGGTGELFF. CDR3 nucleotide sequence: TGTGCCAGCCGGGGGCCCGGGGGGCTCGGGGGCACCGGGGAGCTGTTTTTT. The V and J genes are TRBV28 and TRBJ2-2; D might be TRBD2 (7 bases). Germline V lookup: CDR1 MDHEN, CDR2 SYDVKM. The CDR3 runs 17 residues. V was trimmed by 8 bases and J by 4 bases, leaving 23 bases between them.

CDR3 coding DNA: TGTGCCAGCAGCTTCGACAGGGGCGGTGGCTACACCTTC. As protein: CASSFDRGGGYTF. This chain links TRBV14 with TRBJ1-2; 8 bases fit TRBD1. Germline V gives CDR1 SGHDN, CDR2 FVKESK. J lost 7 bases, V lost 5 bases, and 6 bases had no gene match. The CDR3 runs 13 residues.

The rearrangement uses TRBV11-2 and TRBJ1-2; no firm D call. Germline V gene sequence: CDR1 SGHAT, CDR2 FQNNGV. V lost 3 bases, J lost 5 bases, and 7 bases lay in between. The CDR3 spans 12 residues. Written as DNA, the CDR3 is TGTGCCAGCAGCTTCTGGCCATATGGCTACACCTTC. This gives the protein CASSFWPYGYTF.

This clone turned up a few times. Germline is not matched at one junction end, which may reflect a read error. The rearrangement uses TRBV18 and TRBJ1-1; weak D call: TRBD1 (5 bases). This CDR3 comprises 15 residues. Germline CDR1 is KGHSH and CDR2 is LQKENI. The CDR3 DNA reads TGTGCCAGCTCCCCACGAAGGGGTACTAACACTGAAGCTTTCTTT. Translation gives CASSPRRGTNTEAFF.

This clone has just a few counts. Other DNA sequences in the sample encode the same CDR3. The genes are TRBV5-8 and TRBJ2-3, with unresolved D. The CDR3 consists of 12 residues. Germline V gene lookup returns CDR1 SGHTS and CDR2 YDEGEE. V lost 2 bases and J 3 bases, leaving 4 bases between the germline ends. The CDR3 sequence: CASSFATDTQYF. The CDR3 coding sequence is TGTGCCAGCAGCTTTGCGACAGATACGCAGTATTTT.

This chain connects TRBV7-2 to TRBJ2-1, with D tentatively TRBD1 (5 bases). The CDR3 runs 12 residues. Deletions cut 1 base from V and 9 bases from J, with 7 bases between. Germline V gene data show CDR1 as SGHTA and CDR2 as FQGNSA. CDR3 sequence reads: CASSLGGGEQFF. CDR3 nucleotides: TGTGCCAGCAGCTTAGGGGGCGGTGAGCAGTTCTTC.

This chain links TRBV6-5 with TRBJ2-7; TRBD1 matches 8 bases. This CDR3 is built from 15 residues. Germline V gives CDR1 MNHEY, CDR2 SVGAGI. The junction had 8 bases not matched to a gene; V was cut back by 7 bases and J by 0 bases. The CDR3 bases are TGTGCCAGCATCGCGGCAGGGGGCGACTCCTACGAGCAGTACTTC. This codes for CASIAAGGDSYEQYF.

V and J are TRBV10-3 and TRBJ2-7; no clear D gene. Germline V gene lookup returns CDR1 ENHRY and CDR2 SYGVKD. The V gene lost 3 bases and the J gene lost 0 bases, with 9 bases spanning the gap. The CDR3 extends over 14 amino acids. CDR3 amino acids: CAISDGILSYEQYF. CDR3 nucleotide sequence: TGTGCCATCAGTGACGGAATTCTCTCCTACGAGCAGTACTTC.

This clone is large in the sample. The J gene is TRBJ1-1, the V gene TRBV19, with unresolved D. The ends were cut back, 5 bases at V and 0 bases at J, with 7 bases in the middle. The CDR3 runs to 13 residues. Germline-derived CDR1 and CDR2 are LNHDA and SQIVND (reference sequence). CDR3 DNA: TGTGCCAGTAGTGCGACGGTGAACACTGAAGCTTTCTTT. Its protein is CASSATVNTEAFF.

The rearrangement links TRBV4-3 to TRBJ2-7; D ambiguous. Trimming stripped 0 bases from V and 6 bases from J, with 12 bases between. CDR1 and CDR2 from the germline V gene are LGHNA and YSLEER. There are 14 residues in the CDR3. In DNA, the CDR3 is TGCGCCAGCAGCCAAGATCCCAGCGTGGGCGAGCAGTACTTC. This encodes CASSQDPSVGEQYF.

This chain's CDR3 is CSVELVVGETQYF. In DNA form, the CDR3 reads TGCAGCGTTGAACTGGTGGTGGGAGAGACCCAGTACTTC. The chain combines TRBV29-1 with TRBJ2-5; D ambiguous. V was trimmed by 2 bases and J by 4 bases, leaving 11 bases between them. CDR3 length: 13 residues. In germline, CDR1 is SQVTM, CDR2 ANQGSEA.

The V gene is TRBV19, the J gene TRBJ2-5, with 10 nucleotides matching TRBD2. Unmatched junction bases numbered 7, after V lost 3 bases and J lost 3 bases. Germline-derived CDR1 and CDR2 are LNHDA and SQIVND (reference sequence). CDR3 length: 16 amino acids. CDR3 region: CASSIVPLAGEETQYF. Here the CDR3 DNA reads TGTGCCAGTAGTATCGTCCCTCTAGCGGGAGAAGAGACCCAGTACTTC. The variable domain in full, with the rest retrieved from reference TRBV19 and TRBJ2-5, is DGGITQSPKYLFRKEGQNVTLSCEQNLNHDAMYWYRQDPGQGLRLIYYSQIVNDFQKGDIAEGYSVSREKKESFPLTVTSAQKNPTAFYLCASSIVPLAGEETQYFGPGTRLLVL.

This chain joins TRBV5-1 and TRBJ2-5; 9 nucleotides agree with TRBD2. The CDR3 length is 15 residues. The germline V gene has CDR1 SGHRS and CDR2 YFSETQ. J was trimmed by 1 base and V by 5 bases; bases with no gene match: 6. Here the CDR3 DNA reads TGCGCCAGCAGGGGAGGGCGGGAGGGCCAAGAGACCCAGTACTTC. It codes for CASRGGREGQETQYF.

V gene TRBV30 combines with J gene TRBJ2-7, with D uncertain. V lost 3 bases to trimming and J lost 2 bases, with 8 bases between them. This CDR3 has 12 residues. In germline, CDR1 is GTSNPN, CDR2 SVGIG (reference sequence). CDR3 sequence reads: CAWSDLAYEQYF. CDR3 sequence (DNA): TGTGCCTGGAGCGACCTGGCCTACGAGCAGTACTTC.

This chain connects TRBV10-1 to TRBJ1-1, with 10 bases aligning to TRBD1. CDR1 is WNHNN, CDR2 SYGVQD, per germline (reference sequence). This CDR3 spans 18 amino acids. V trimming: 6 bases; J trimming: 1 base; junction bases outside the gene matches: 14. CDR3: CASRAPGQGRRENTEAFF. For the CDR3, the DNA is TGCGCCAGCAGGGCTCCGGGACAGGGGAGGCGAGAGAACACTGAAGCTTTCTTT.